Shown below are 8 T cell receptor beta chains from a single sample sequenced in a study of blood T cell repertoires in COVID-19. Produced via immunoSEQ multiplex PCR; TCRdb's table is partial and in-frame only. Altogether approximately 250,000 clones are present, 92% being singletons, with the ten largest covering approximately 0.8%. What was sequenced was peripheral blood. The receptors were gathered from a man aged 25 to 45 with COVID-19, enrolled during active disease.

V usage is TRBV19 and J usage is TRBJ1-5; tentative D call: TRBD1 (6 bases). The CDR3 contains 14 residues. Per germline, CDR1 LNHDA and CDR2 SQIVND (reference sequence). Trimming left V 2 bases short and J 9 bases short, with 14 bases between. This chain's CDR3 is CASSIQGSPRPQHF. As DNA, the CDR3 is TGTGCCAGTAGTATACAGGGGAGTCCGCGGCCCCAGCATTTT.

This sequence joins TRBV6-5 and TRBJ1-2, with a possible D match to TRBD1 (5 bases). Germline assignment: CDR1 MNHEY and CDR2 SVGAGI. This CDR3 is built from 11 residues. Trimming cost V 11 bases and J 4 bases, with 11 bases left between them. The DNA for the CDR3 is TGTGCCGGAGGGGCGACCTATGGCTACACCTTC. Encoded protein: CAGGATYGYTF.

The CDR3 DNA reads as TGTGCCAGCAGCCCACACAGGACTAGCGGGGGGCCAACAGATACGCAGTATTTT. This sequence encodes CASSPHRTSGGPTDTQYF. The V gene is TRBV6-4, the J gene TRBJ2-3; 14 positions agree with TRBD2. CDR1 is MRHNA, CDR2 SNTAGT, per germline. This CDR3 comprises 18 residues. V dropped 6 bases and J dropped 3; count of bases not matched to a gene: 11.

V is TRBV5-1 and J is TRBJ1-4, with 8 bases identical to TRBD1. Germline CDR1 SGHRS, CDR2 YFSETQ. J was trimmed by 4 bases and V by 5 bases; bases with no gene match: 1. This CDR3 region has 13 residues. In nucleotides, the CDR3 is TGCGCCAGCAGACAGGGGGATAATGAAAAACTGTTTTTT. It is translated as CASRQGDNEKLFF.

J is TRBJ2-7 and V is TRBV7-9; maybe TRBD2 (5 bases). The CDR3 is 17 amino acids. V dropped 1 base and J dropped 2 bases, with 18 bases sitting between them. Germline V gives CDR1 SEHNR, CDR2 FQNEAQ (reference sequence). The CDR3 protein is CASSLEVQAGRTYEQYF. The CDR3 nucleotides are TGTGCCAGCAGCTTAGAAGTGCAGGCGGGCAGGACCTACGAGCAGTACTTC.

This CDR3 reads CASSLTSEPNTGELFF. DNA for the CDR3: TGTGCCAGCTCACTTACATCAGAACCGAACACCGGGGAGCTGTTTTTT. The chain joins TRBV18 to TRBJ2-2; D gene unclear. Germline V CDR1 and CDR2: KGHSH, LQKENI. The CDR3 is 16 amino acids. The germline V and J ends were trimmed by 4 bases and 0 bases, with 12 bases remaining between them.

V is TRBV6-5 and J is TRBJ1-5; D is uncertain. The germline V gene encodes CDR1 MNHEY and CDR2 SVGAGI. The CDR3 contains 14 residues. V was shortened by 6 bases and J by 0 bases, with 9 bases between the two germline ends. Here the CDR3 DNA reads TGTGCCAGCAGACGTACTGATAGCAATCAGCCCCAGCATTTT. The encoded protein is CASRRTDSNQPQHF.

The V and J genes are TRBV21-1 and TRBJ1-2; TRBD1, as called in the table, went unchecked against the DNA. TRBV21-1 is termed a pseudogene. CDR3 length: 14 residues. Here the CDR3 reads CASSKGDRVDGYTF. CDR3 coding DNA: TGTGCCAGCAGCAAAGGGGACAGGGTGGACGGCTACACCTTC.